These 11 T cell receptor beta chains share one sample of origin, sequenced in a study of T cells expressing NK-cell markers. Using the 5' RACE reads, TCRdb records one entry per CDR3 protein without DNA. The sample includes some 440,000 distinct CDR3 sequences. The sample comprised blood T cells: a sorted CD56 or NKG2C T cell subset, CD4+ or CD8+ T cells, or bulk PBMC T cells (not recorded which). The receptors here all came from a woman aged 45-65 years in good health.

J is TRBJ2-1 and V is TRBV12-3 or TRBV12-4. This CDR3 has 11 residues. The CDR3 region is CASRIFNEQFF.

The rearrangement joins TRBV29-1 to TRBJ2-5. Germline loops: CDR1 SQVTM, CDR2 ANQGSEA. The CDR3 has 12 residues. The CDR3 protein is CSGGLAKETQYF.

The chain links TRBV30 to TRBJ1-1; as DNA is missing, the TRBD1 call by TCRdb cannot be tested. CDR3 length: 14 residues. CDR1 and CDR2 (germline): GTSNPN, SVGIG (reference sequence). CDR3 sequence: CACPRGPWNTEAFF.

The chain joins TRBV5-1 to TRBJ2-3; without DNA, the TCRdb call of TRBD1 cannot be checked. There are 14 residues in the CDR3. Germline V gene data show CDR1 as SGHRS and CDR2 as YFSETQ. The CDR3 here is CASSSGQGVATQYF.

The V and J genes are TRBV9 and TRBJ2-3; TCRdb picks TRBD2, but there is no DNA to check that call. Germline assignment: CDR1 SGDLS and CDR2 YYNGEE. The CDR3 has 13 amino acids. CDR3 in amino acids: CASSVLVTDTQYF.

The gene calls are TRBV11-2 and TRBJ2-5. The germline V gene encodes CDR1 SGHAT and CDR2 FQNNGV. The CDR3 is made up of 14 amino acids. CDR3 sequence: CASSLDWGTETQYF. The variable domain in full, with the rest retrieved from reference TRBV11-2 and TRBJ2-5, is EAGVAQSPRYKIIEKRQSVAFWCNPISGHATLYWYQQILGQGPKLLIQFQNNGVVDDSQLPKDRFSAERLKGVDSTLKIQPAKLEDSAVYLCASSLDWGTETQYFGPGTRLLVL.

CDR3 protein: CASSLEAGIETQYF. The chain recombines TRBV5-1 with TRBJ2-5; TCRdb gives TRBD2 as the D gene, but with no DNA this cannot be confirmed. The CDR3 sequence is 14 residues long. Germline CDR1 and CDR2: SGHRS and YFSETQ.

CDR3: CASRLSLNQPQHF. The V gene is TRBV12-3 or TRBV12-4, the J gene TRBJ1-5. CDR3 length equals 13 residues.

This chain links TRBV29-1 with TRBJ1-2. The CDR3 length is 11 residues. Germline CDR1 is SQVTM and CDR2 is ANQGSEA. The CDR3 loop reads CSTVGPYGYTF.

The CDR3 sequence is CASSESGPTTGELFF. The chain combines TRBV10-2 with TRBJ2-2. The CDR3 loop spans 15 amino acids. The germline V gene encodes CDR1 WSHSY and CDR2 SAAADI.

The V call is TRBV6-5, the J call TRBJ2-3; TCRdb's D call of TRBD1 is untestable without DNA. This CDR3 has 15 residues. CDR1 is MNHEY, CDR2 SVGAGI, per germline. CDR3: CASSSPGGAIDTQYF.